This T cell receptor (beta chain) appears in the sequencing data of a study of graft-versus-host responses after intestinal transplantation. On the study more broadly: All recipients were given anti-thymocyte globulin induction, and tacrolimus and steroids were then administered for three to four years.

This clone has a single count. What it recognizes is unknown. Clones were sequenced by immunoSEQ multiplex PCR, and TCRdb holds only the in-frame ones, with some missing. The sample holds 100,000 or so clones, about 90% seen once. CDR3 length: 15 residues. The material sequenced was unstimulated CD4+ T cells sorted from spleen or lymph node cells, taken before intestinal transplant. The clonotype originates from a human donor who received an intestinal transplant. V is TRBV12-1 and J is TRBJ2-7; the table's D gene call, TRBD2, was not cross checked with the DNA. TRBV12-1 is a pseudogene. CDR3 in amino acids: CASSRAGEVAYEQYF. Here the CDR3 DNA reads TGTGCCAGCAGCCGAGCGGGAGAAGTGGCCTACGAGCAGTACTTC.